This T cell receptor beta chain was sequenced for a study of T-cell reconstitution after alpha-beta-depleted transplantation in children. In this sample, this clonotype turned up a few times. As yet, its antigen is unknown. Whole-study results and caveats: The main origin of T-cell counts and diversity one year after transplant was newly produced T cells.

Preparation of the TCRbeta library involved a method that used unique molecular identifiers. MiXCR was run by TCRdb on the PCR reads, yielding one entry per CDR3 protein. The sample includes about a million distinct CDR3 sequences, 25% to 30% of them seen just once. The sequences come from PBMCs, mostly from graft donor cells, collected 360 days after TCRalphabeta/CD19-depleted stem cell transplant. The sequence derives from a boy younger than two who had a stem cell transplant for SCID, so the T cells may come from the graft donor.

The DNA for the CDR3 is TGCGCCAGCAGCTTGAGGGCTAGCGGGGCGCTACTCAACACCGGGGAGCTGTTTTTT. Residues: CASSLRASGALLNTGELFF. This chain joins TRBV5-1 and TRBJ2-2, with 9 nucleotides matching TRBD2. The ends lost 1 base at V and 2 bases at J; junction bases unmatched: 12. Germline CDR1 reads SGHRS; CDR2 reads YFSETQ. The CDR3 length is 19 residues.